This T cell receptor (beta chain) was recorded in a study of breast tumors, draining lymph nodes, adjacent tissues (dated by TCRdb to about 2016). At the level of the whole study: The study compared TCR beta repertoires across tumor, adjacent nontumor tissue and axillary lymph nodes from breast cancer patients. The study aimed to assess the relationships and possible T-cell exchange between tumor, surrounding tissue and draining lymph node repertoires in human breast cancer.

Broad study findings and their caveats: Tumor T-cell repertoires showed less diversity than lymph node repertoires and more diversity than nontumor tissue repertoires, and tumor T-cell repertoires showed preferential V and J gene usage. The data were considered consistent with most tumor T cells being derived from the lymph node and subsequently expanding within tumor tissue. Tumor and nontumor tissue repertoires were found to be significantly more similar in luminal-like than in basal-like breast cancer. The study presented the conclusion that tumor T cells originate in lymph nodes as consistent with a hypothesis, not as something directly demonstrated.

The axillary draining lymph nodes of breast cancer patients were the source of the lymph node samples. Points on this clonotype: No cognate antigen has been identified for it. Relative to the germline gene, one junction end is altered; a read error may explain this.

From the cysteine through the phenylalanine, the CDR3 covers 13 amino acids. Only the CDR3 DNA stays, 39 bases, in frame from base 1. The CDR1 and CDR2 encoded by the germline V gene are SGHRS and YFSETQ. For sequencing, an Illumina HiSeq 2000 was employed. TCR beta chain libraries were generated through multiplex PCR amplification. The amplified TCR beta chain products were analyzed by high-throughput sequencing. TCRdb ran its own pipeline on the public reads, namely fastp trimming at Q25 and MiXCR clone calling, and kept in-frame beta chains. Each entry is one CDR3 protein sequence, shown with its most common DNA and genes. The sample has 150,000 or so distinct CDR3 sequences on record, around 33% of them singletons. The ten largest clones take up approximately 3.9% of the sample.

This receptor was obtained from a female donor with breast cancer. Some clones in this sample may be carry-over from other donors' samples. The rearrangement joined TRBV5-1 to TRBJ1-5; the D gene remains uncertain. Sequences were obtained from axillary lymph node tissue. This receptor carries the CDR3 CASSPEANQPRHF. The DNA sequence follows: TGTGCCAGCAGCCCTGAGGCCAATCAGCCCCGGCATTTT.